The next 18 T cell receptor beta chains were all read from a single sample in a study of cytomegalovirus exposure and HLA in healthy donors. Vbeta (60) and Jbeta (13) primers were used in the PCR. Generated by immunoSEQ multiplex PCR, the TCRdb table keeps only in-frame clones and is missing some. Seen here are hundreds of thousands of clones, about two thirds observed once, and the top ten hold around 2.6%. The sample consisted of PBMCs. The receptors were sampled from a man between 35 and 55 years old in good health and CMV-seropositive.

The J gene is TRBJ1-5, the V gene TRBV7-2; TRBD1 might be the D (5 bases). CDR1 is SGHTA, CDR2 FQGNSA, per germline. This CDR3 has 13 amino acids. Between the trimmed V and J ends, which lost 3 bases and 8 bases, there was a span of 11 bases. CDR3 sequence (DNA): TGTGCCAGCAGCTTCGCGGGGGGAGAGCCCCAGCATTTT. Its translation: CASSFAGGEPQHF.

This chain links TRBV2 with TRBJ1-2, with 9 nucleotides matching TRBD1. This CDR3 is 12 amino acids long. Looked up from germline, CDR1 is SNHLY and CDR2 is FYNNEI. V shed 8 bases and J 4 bases; nucleotides not matched to a gene: 2. The CDR3 region is CASYRGPYGYTF. CDR3 nucleotide sequence: TGTGCCAGCTACAGGGGGCCCTATGGCTACACCTTC.

This clone was detected a few times. The gene calls are TRBV19 and TRBJ1-5, with 10 nucleotides matching TRBD1. The CDR3 totals 14 residues. The germline V gene encodes CDR1 LNHDA and CDR2 SQIVND (reference sequence). V was pared by 4 bases and J by 4 bases, with 1 base of the junction left unmatched. The CDR3 DNA is TGTGCCAGTAGTACGGACAGGGGGAATCAGCCCCAGCATTTT. It yields the protein CASSTDRGNQPQHF.

The chain employs TRBV7-8 and TRBJ2-5, with D unresolved. V was cut by 1 base and J by 2 bases, with 8 bases left in between. Germline CDR1 and CDR2: SGHVS and FQNEAQ. The CDR3 runs to 14 residues. The CDR3 here is CASSLEGVQETQYF. The CDR3, as DNA: TGTGCCAGCAGCTTAGAAGGAGTACAAGAGACCCAGTACTTC.

The rearrangement links TRBV6-1 to TRBJ1-6; TRBD1 aligns across 7 bases. V lost 3 bases, J lost 9 bases, and 8 bases stayed unmatched. This CDR3 has 15 amino acids. From germline, CDR1 is MNHNS and CDR2 SASEGT. Written as DNA, the CDR3 is TGTGCCAGCAGTGATAGACAGGGAACCGGTTCACCCCTCCACTTT. This sequence encodes CASSDRQGTGSPLHF.

In this sample, this clone turned up a few times. The chain employs TRBV27 and TRBJ2-1; TRBD2 agrees at 8 bases. Germline V gene lookup returns CDR1 MNHEY and CDR2 SMNVEV (reference sequence). Trimming at V came to 6 bases and at J to 4 bases, leaving 8 bases not matched to a gene. CDR3 length: 15 residues. The DNA of the CDR3 is TGTGCCAGCAGGATCGGGGGGGGAACTTACAATGAGCAGTTCTTC. Translating it yields CASRIGGGTYNEQFF.

CDR3 residues: CASSPDREVQPQHF. CDR3 sequence (DNA): TGTGCCAGCTCACCGGACAGGGAAGTTCAGCCCCAGCATTTT. The V and J genes are TRBV18 and TRBJ1-5; 8 positions agree with TRBD1. This CDR3 is 14 amino acids long. The V gene's germline CDR1 is KGHSH and CDR2 LQKENI. Losses at the gene ends were 3 bases for V and 6 bases for J; bases not matched to a gene: 4.

V is TRBV5-8 and J is TRBJ2-7; unclear D gene. The CDR3 totals 14 residues. The germline V gene encodes CDR1 SGHTS and CDR2 YDEGEE. The V gene lost 0 bases and the J gene lost 2 bases, with 9 bases spanning the gap. The CDR3 bases are TGTGCCAGCAGCTTGGGACATCTCACCTACGAGCAGTACTTC. Its protein is CASSLGHLTYEQYF.

This chain links TRBV7-2 with TRBJ1-2, with TRBD1 as a possible D gene (6 bases). Trimming removed 2 bases at V and 0 bases at J, with 7 bases between. Germline loops: CDR1 SGHTA, CDR2 FQGNSA. The CDR3 consists of 14 residues. CDR3 residues: CASSLNRANYGYTF. The DNA of the CDR3 is TGTGCCAGCAGCTTAAACAGGGCTAACTATGGCTACACCTTC. Full variable domain (rest looked up from reference TRBV7-2 and TRBJ1-2): GAGVSQSPSNKVTEKGKDVELRCDPISGHTALYWYRQSLGQGLEFLIYFQGNSAPDKSGLPSDRFSAERTGGSVSTLTIQRTQQEDSAVYLCASSLNRANYGYTFGSGTRLTVV.

The rearrangement uses TRBV7-9 and TRBJ1-2; 7 nucleotides match TRBD1. From germline, CDR1 is SEHNR and CDR2 FQNEAQ (reference sequence). This CDR3 has 11 amino acids. The V and J ends lost 10 bases and 5 bases, in that order; junction bases with no gene match: 4. DNA of the CDR3: TGTGCCATAGGACAGGCATATGGCTACACCTTC. Protein sequence: CAIGQAYGYTF.

This chain links TRBV5-4 with TRBJ2-3; possibly TRBD1 for D (6 bases). The CDR3 length is 14 residues. From germline, CDR1 is SGHNT and CDR2 YYREEE (reference sequence). Between the trimmed V and J ends, which lost 2 bases and 0 bases, there was a span of 7 bases. The CDR3 sequence: CASSFGQSTDTQYF. As DNA, the CDR3 is TGTGCCAGCAGCTTTGGACAGAGCACAGATACGCAGTATTTT.

The gene calls are TRBV27 and TRBJ1-1; 9 nucleotides agree with TRBD1. This CDR3 is 15 amino acids long. The V gene's germline CDR1 is MNHEY and CDR2 SMNVEV (reference sequence). With 6 bases clipped from V and 4 bases from J, the junction kept 9 bases outside the gene matches. CDR3 sequence: CASRGLRDRATEAFF. The CDR3 nucleotides are TGTGCCAGCAGAGGATTACGGGACAGGGCCACTGAAGCTTTCTTT.

The chain couples TRBV27 to TRBJ2-3; the D gene is possibly TRBD2 (5 bases). The CDR3 has 15 amino acids. V was trimmed by 2 bases and J by 6 bases, leaving 15 bases between them. Germline CDR1 and CDR2: MNHEY and SMNVEV (reference sequence). This CDR3 reads CASSLGSGVGDTQYF. The CDR3 coding sequence is TGTGCCAGCAGTTTAGGCTCCGGGGTGGGGGATACGCAGTATTTT.

The V gene is TRBV7-9, the J gene TRBJ2-5; 9 bases are a match to TRBD2. V lost 6 bases to trimming and J lost 2 bases; unmatched junction nucleotides: 10. Germline CDR1 SEHNR, CDR2 FQNEAQ (reference sequence). This CDR3 is 16 amino acids long. The CDR3: CASREGKAGGQETQYF. Written as DNA, the CDR3 is TGTGCCAGCAGAGAGGGGAAAGCGGGGGGACAAGAGACCCAGTACTTC.

The chain joins TRBV28 to TRBJ1-6, with 9 bases fitting TRBD1. Looked up from germline, CDR1 is MDHEN and CDR2 is SYDVKM. CDR3 length: 14 residues. Trimming took 6 bases from V and 10 from J; bases not matched to a gene: 7. The CDR3 sequence: CASRMDRGGSPLHF. DNA for the CDR3: TGTGCCAGCAGAATGGACAGGGGAGGGTCACCCCTCCACTTT.

The CDR3 loop reads CASSLTGAGELFF. In DNA, the CDR3 is TGTGCCAGCAGCCTAACAGGGGCCGGGGAGCTGTTTTTT. This chain uses TRBV6-5 with TRBJ2-2; 7 bases are a match to TRBD1. The V and J ends lost 6 bases and 6 bases, in that order; junction bases with no gene match: 4. This CDR3 has 13 residues. CDR1 and CDR2 (germline): MNHEY, SVGAGI.

This chain joins TRBV2 and TRBJ2-1, with D possibly matching TRBD2 (6 bases). In germline, CDR1 is SNHLY, CDR2 FYNNEI. V lost 8 bases and J 6 bases, leaving 20 bases between the germline ends. The CDR3 is 15 amino acids. The CDR3 reads CASVPGLITVNEQFF. For the CDR3, the DNA is TGTGCCAGCGTCCCGGGACTCATAACGGTCAATGAGCAGTTCTTC. The variable domain in full, with the rest retrieved from reference TRBV2 and TRBJ2-1, is EPEVTQTPSHQVTQMGQEVILRCVPISNHLYFYWYRQILGQKVEFLVSFYNNEISEKSEIFDDQFSVERPDGSNFTLKIRSTKLEDSAMYFCASVPGLITVNEQFFGPGTRLTVL.

The V call is TRBV9, the J call TRBJ1-1; 7 bases are a match to TRBD1. V dropped 0 bases and J dropped 5; count of bases not matched to a gene: 4. The CDR3 is made up of 14 amino acids. Germline CDR1 SGDLS, CDR2 YYNGEE. The CDR3 DNA reads as TGTGCCAGCAGCGTAGTTTCAGGGGGAACTGAAGCTTTCTTT. This encodes CASSVVSGGTEAFF.